The T cell receptor (beta chain) described here comes from a study of preoperative IRX-2 immunotherapy in early breast cancer. Using immunoSEQ multiplex PCR, the repertoire was profiled, and TCRdb retains in-frame clones only, with some absent. The data contain about 25,000 clones, about 81% of them singletons. This clone turned up a few times. The germline gene is not matched at one end of the junction; a read error may be the cause. There are 16 residues in the CDR3. Germline CDR1 reads LNHDA; CDR2 reads SQIVND (reference sequence). The treatment: preoperative locoregional IRX-2 cytokine immunotherapy. Patients received preoperative, locoregional IRX-2 cytokine immunotherapy in a phase Ib study.

The chain has TRBV19 and TRBJ2-3, with D unclear. The clonotype originates from a human donor with breast cancer. Sequencing was performed on lymph node tissue, taken after IRX-2 immunotherapy. The CDR3, as DNA: TGTGCCAGTAGTAATGCACAAAGCGCTACTACAGATACACAGTATTTT. Residues: CASSNAQSATTDTQYF. Filled out from reference TRBV19 and TRBJ2-3, the complete variable domain reads DGGITQSPKYLFRKEGQNVTLSCEQNLNHDAMYWYRQDPGQGLRLIYYSQIVNDFQKGDIAEGYSVSREKKESFPLTVTSAQKNPTAFYLCASSNAQSATTDTQYFGPGTRLTVL.